This entry describes one T cell receptor (beta chain). The second PCR ran about 6 to 12 cycles with a sample-barcoded 5' primer and J-beta primers. TCRdb passed the 5' RACE reads through MiXCR, listing each CDR3 protein once. The sample includes almost 1 million distinct CDR3 sequences, roughly half of them seen just once. The data were taken from a study of blood T cells in healthy people across ages. V shed 1 base and J shed 3 bases, with 12 bases lying between them. The CDR3 has 15 amino acids. CDR1 is SGHRS and CDR2 is YFSETQ in the germline V gene. The donors, healthy Caucasians from Russia, were aged about 6 to 95.

This receptor was obtained from a woman in her fifties or sixties in good health. The chain links TRBV5-1 to TRBJ2-3; a weak D match, TRBD2 (5 bases). The sample was blood. The CDR3 reads CASSLQSGGTDTQYF. The CDR3 DNA reads as TGCGCCAGCAGCTTGCAAAGCGGAGGAACAGATACGCAGTATTTT.